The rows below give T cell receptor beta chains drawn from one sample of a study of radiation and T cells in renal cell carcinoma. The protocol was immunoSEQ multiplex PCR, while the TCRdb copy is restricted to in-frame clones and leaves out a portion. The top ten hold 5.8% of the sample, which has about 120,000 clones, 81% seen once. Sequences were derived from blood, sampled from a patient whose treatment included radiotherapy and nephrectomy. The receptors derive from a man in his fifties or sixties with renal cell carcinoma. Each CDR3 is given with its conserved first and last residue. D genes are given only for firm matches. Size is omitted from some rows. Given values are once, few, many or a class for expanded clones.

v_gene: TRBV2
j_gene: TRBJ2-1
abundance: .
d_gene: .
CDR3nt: TGTGCCAGCGCTTCTTACTCCTACAATGAGCAGTTCTTC
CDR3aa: CASASYSYNEQFF

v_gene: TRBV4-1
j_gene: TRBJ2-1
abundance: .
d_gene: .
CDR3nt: TGCGCCAGCAGCCTACTGGGGCTCCCAAACAATGAGCAGTTCTTC
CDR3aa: CASSLLGLPNNEQFF

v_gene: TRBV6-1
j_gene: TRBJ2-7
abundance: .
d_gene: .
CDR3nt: TGTGCCAGCAGTGACAACTACGAGCAGTACTTC
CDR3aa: CASSDNYEQYF

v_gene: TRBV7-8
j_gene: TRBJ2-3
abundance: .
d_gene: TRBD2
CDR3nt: TGTGCCAGCAGCTTTCCGACTAGCGGGAGTAGAACAGATACGCAGTATTTT
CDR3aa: CASSFPTSGSRTDTQYF

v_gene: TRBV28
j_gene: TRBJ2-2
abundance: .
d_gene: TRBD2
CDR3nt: TGTGCCAGCAGTTTATTAGCGGGAGGGCCGGGATCTTCCGGGGAGCTGTTTTTT
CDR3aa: CASSLLAGGPGSSGELFF

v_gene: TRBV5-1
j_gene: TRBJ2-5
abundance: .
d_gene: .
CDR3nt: TGCGCCAGCAGCGTTGGACACCGCCAAGAGACCCAGTACTTC
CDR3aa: CASSVGHRQETQYF

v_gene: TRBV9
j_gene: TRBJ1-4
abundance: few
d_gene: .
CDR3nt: TGTGCCAGCAGCGTAGGTCAGGGGACTAATGAAAAACTGTTTTTT
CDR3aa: CASSVGQGTNEKLFF

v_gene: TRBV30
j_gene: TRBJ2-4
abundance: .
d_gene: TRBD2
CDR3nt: TGTGCCTGGAGTGCGTATTCGGGACTAGCGGGTGGGAGAGCCAAAAACATTCAGTACTTC
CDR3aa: CAWSAYSGLAGGRAKNIQYF

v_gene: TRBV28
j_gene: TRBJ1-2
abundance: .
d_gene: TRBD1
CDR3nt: TGTGCCAGCAGTTTATCAGGGGGCTATGGCTACACCTTC
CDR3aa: CASSLSGGYGYTF

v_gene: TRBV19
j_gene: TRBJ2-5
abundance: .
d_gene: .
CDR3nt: TGTGCCAGTAGTATCGGTGTGGTAGGCGATGAGACCCAGTACTTC
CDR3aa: CASSIGVVGDETQYF

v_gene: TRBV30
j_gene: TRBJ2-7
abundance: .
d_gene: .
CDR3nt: TGTGCCTGGAATACCGGGATCTACGAGCAGTACTTC
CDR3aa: CAWNTGIYEQYF

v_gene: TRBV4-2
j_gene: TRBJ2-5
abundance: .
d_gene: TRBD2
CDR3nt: TGTGCCAGCAGCCAAGTGACTAGCGGGGAGGTGACCCAGTACTTC
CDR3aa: CASSQVTSGEVTQYF

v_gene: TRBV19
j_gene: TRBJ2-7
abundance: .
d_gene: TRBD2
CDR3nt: TGTGCCAGTAGTATCTTCGCCCGGGGGGGTTACGAGCAGTACTTC
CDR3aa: CASSIFARGGYEQYF

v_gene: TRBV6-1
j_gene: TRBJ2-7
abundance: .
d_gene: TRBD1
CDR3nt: TGTGCCAGCAGTGATCGGGGGCAGGGGGCTGGGGAGCAGTACTTC
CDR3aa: CASSDRGQGAGEQYF

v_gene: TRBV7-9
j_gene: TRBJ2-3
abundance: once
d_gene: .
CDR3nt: TGTGCCAGCACCCCGGACCGAGCCCCTAGCACAGATACGCAGTATTTT
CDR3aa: CASTPDRAPSTDTQYF

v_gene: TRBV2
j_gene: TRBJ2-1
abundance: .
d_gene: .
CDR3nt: TGTGCCAGCAGTGAAATGGTTGGGGAGCAGTTCTTC
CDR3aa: CASSEMVGEQFF

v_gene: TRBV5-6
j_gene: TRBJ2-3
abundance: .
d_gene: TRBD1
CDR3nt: TGTGCCAGCAGCAGGGACAGGACGACAGATACGCAGTATTTT
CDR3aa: CASSRDRTTDTQYF

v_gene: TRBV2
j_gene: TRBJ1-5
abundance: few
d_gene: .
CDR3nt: TGTGCCAGCAGTGCCTGGGGCAATCAGCCCCAGCATTTT
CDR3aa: CASSAWGNQPQHF

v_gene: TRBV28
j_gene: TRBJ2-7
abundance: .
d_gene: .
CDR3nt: TGTGCCAGCAGCGCCTCAGGGACGTATAACTACGAGCAGTACTTC
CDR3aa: CASSASGTYNYEQYF

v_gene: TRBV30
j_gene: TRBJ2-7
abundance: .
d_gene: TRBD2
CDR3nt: TGTGCCTGGAGTCTAGCGGTGTCCTACGAGCAGTACTTC
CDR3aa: CAWSLAVSYEQYF

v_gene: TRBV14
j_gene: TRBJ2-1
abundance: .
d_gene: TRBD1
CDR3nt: TGTGCCAGCAGCCTTTGGACAGGGGCCATCAATGAGCAGTTCTTC
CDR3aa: CASSLWTGAINEQFF

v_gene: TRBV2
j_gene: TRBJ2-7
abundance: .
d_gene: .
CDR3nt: TGTGCCAGCAGCCAGACAGGTCCATACGAGCAGTACTTC
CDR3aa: CASSQTGPYEQYF

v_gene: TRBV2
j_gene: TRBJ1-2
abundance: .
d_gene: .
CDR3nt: TGTGCCAGCAGTGAAGCGCTTTACAGGGTGGAAGGCTACACCTTC
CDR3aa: CASSEALYRVEGYTF

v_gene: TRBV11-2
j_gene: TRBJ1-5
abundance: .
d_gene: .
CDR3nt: TGTGCCAGCAGCAATACGGGCAATCAGCCCCAGCATTTT
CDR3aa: CASSNTGNQPQHF

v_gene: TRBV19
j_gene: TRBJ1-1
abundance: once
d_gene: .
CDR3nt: TGTGCCAGTAGGATAGGGGGGGATCCTGAAGCTTTCTTT
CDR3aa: CASRIGGDPEAFF

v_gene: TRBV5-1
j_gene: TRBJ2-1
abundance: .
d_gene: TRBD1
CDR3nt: TGCGCCAGCAGCTTGGGGGGACAGATCTCCTACAATGAGCAGTTCTTC
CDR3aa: CASSLGGQISYNEQFF

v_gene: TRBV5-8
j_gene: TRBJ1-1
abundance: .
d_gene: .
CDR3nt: TGTGCCAGCAGCCGAGCTCCGTGGGGAACGGGGACTGAAGCTTTCTTT
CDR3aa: CASSRAPWGTGTEAFF

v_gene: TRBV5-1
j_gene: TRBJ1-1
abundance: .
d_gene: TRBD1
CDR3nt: TGCGCCAGCAGCGGACAGGGGGCTCCGAACACTGAAGCTTTCTTT
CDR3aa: CASSGQGAPNTEAFF

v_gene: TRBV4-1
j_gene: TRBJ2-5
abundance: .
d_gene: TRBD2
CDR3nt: TGCGCCAGCAGCATCCGGGACTATGGAGAGACCCAGTACTTC
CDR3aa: CASSIRDYGETQYF

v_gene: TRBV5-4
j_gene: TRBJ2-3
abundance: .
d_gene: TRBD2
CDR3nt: TGTGCCAGCAGCTTGGGGGCGGGAGTTACAGATACGCAGTATTTT
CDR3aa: CASSLGAGVTDTQYF

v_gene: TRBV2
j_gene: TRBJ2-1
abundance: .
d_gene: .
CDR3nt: TGTGCCAGCAGTCTTCGGTCCTCCTACAATGAGCAGTTCTTC
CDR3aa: CASSLRSSYNEQFF

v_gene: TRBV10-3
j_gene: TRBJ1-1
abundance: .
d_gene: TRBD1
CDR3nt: TGTGCCATCAGCGCGGGACAGCGAGAGAATGAAGCTTTCTTT
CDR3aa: CAISAGQRENEAFF